This entry is about one T cell receptor beta chain. CDR3 length: 13 amino acids. The germline V and J ends were trimmed by 7 bases and 1 base, with 10 bases remaining between them. CDR1 is SGHRS, CDR2 YFSETQ, per germline. Profiled with immunoSEQ multiplex PCR; TCRdb holds only in-frame clones, not every one. This table holds over 200,000 clones, around 80% found once. The data originate from a study of blood T cell repertoires in COVID-19. Study information: PBMCs, B-cell-depleted T cells, or T cells provided the cDNA or gDNA that made up the material.

Enrolled during active infection, Seattle patients were then followed longitudinally. Sample: peripheral blood. The chain couples TRBV5-1 to TRBJ2-3; D is ambiguous. The TCR was taken from a woman aged 80 or older with COVID-19, enrolled during active disease. CDR3 protein: CASGLSGTDTQYF. CDR3 DNA: TGCGCCAGCGGATTGAGCGGCACAGATACGCAGTATTTT.